These 2 T cell receptor beta chains originate from one sample sequenced in a study of low-dose radiotherapy and immunotherapy resistance in tumors. As for time point: before trial treatment. First-strand cDNA used TRAV- and TRBV-specific primers, covering alpha and beta chains. Using a constant-region primer together with a V-primer adapter, TCRs were subjected to 20 PCR cycles of amplification. Each CDR3 protein gets one entry after TCRdb re-called the reads with MiXCR. The sample gives approximately 90,000 distinct CDR3 sequences, under 10% of which show up once; around 0.97% is in the top ten. The sequencing here drew on PBMCs, taken before treatment. These receptors were taken from a male donor with prostate cancer.

This clonotype was picked up a small number of times. A read error likely explains this, since a far larger clone differs by one base. The chain recombines TRBV28 with TRBJ2-7; no definite D call. Gene TRBJ2-5 matches the end of the DNA better, so the J call may be wrong. The germline V gene has CDR1 MDHEN and CDR2 SYDVKM. The CDR3 runs 11 residues. The CDR3 loop reads CASRSLQTQYF. CDR3 sequence (DNA): TGTGCCAGCAGGTCATTACAGACCCAGTACTTC.

About this clonotype itself: A far larger clone is off by one base, so a read error is likely. The V gene is TRBV5-6, the J gene TRBJ2-5; 7 positions agree with TRBD2. The length of the CDR3 is 14 residues. The germline V gene has CDR1 SGHDT and CDR2 YYEEEE. V lost 5 bases and J lost 2; bases outside the gene matches: 6. This chain's CDR3 is CASSVGAGQETQYF. CDR3 coding DNA: TGTGCCAGCAGTGTCGGAGCGGGACAAGAGACCCAGTACTTC.